This T cell receptor beta chain was profiled in a study of T cells in tuberculosis. The study, taken as a whole, reports: Active tuberculosis alpha repertoires lay closer to GMM-specific TCRs than controls'.

Clones were read by immunoSEQ multiplex PCR, and TCRdb kept only the in-frame ones, dropping some. Of around 45,000 clones listed, less than 95% were seen once; the top ten hold roughly 2%. About this clone: Its antigen is not known.

Unsorted cryopreserved PBMC were sequenced, averaging roughly 100,000 T cells per clinical donor. The CDR3 loop spans 14 amino acids. V lost 2 bases and J lost 1, with 9 bases in between. The germline V gene encodes CDR1 SGHNT and CDR2 YYREEE (reference sequence). The specimen was PBMCs. This sequence originates from a donor aged 10 to 29 with latent tuberculosis or without tuberculosis infection. Some clones in this sample may be carry-over from other donors' samples. The rearrangement uses TRBV5-4 and TRBJ1-1; D is undetermined. The CDR3 loop is CASSLKGGNTEAFF. The CDR3 DNA is TGTGCCAGCAGCTTAAAGGGAGGGAACACTGAAGCTTTCTTT.